This record concerns one T cell receptor (beta chain) sequence. Its antigen target is currently unknown. The record has no base qualities; no much larger clone is one base away. The data are from a study of blood T cells in healthy people across ages (dated by TCRdb to between 2014 and 2017). Regarding the complete study: In model experiments, template switching captured about one uniquely barcoded TCR beta cDNA molecule for every two T cells. Using deep sequencing normalized with unique cDNA molecular identifiers, the study measured how TCR beta repertoire diversity changes with age. The donors were divided into four age groups: young (average around 17 years), middle-aged (about 39), aged (approximately 62) and long-lived (around 87). To avoid experimental bias, donors of different ages were randomly spread across the sequencing lanes. Two additional independent replicas of 1 million unique cDNA reads from the same blood draw were analyzed for two donors (one aged 18 to 30 and one aged 80 or older).

Library prep was done by 5' RACE. The data were produced on an Illumina HiSeq 2500. The second PCR ran for roughly 7 to 11 cycles and used a J-beta primer mix along with a sample-barcoded 5' primer. Each TCR beta cDNA molecule received a unique molecular identifier from a template-switch 5' adaptor carrying 12 random nucleotides. Each sample yielded at least 3 million CDR3-containing paired-end reads. The Mint cDNA synthesis kit, primed by a TRBC-specific oligonucleotide, was used to synthesize first-strand cDNA from all RNA. Following uracil-DNA glycosylase treatment, a first 18-cycle PCR with universal primers M1SS and BC2_uni_R was performed on all cDNA. For the original study's pipeline: For normalization, 1 million high-quality reads were randomly selected from each sample, with every read carrying a distinct molecular identifier. Reads sharing molecular identifiers were discarded rather than binned into consensus sequences. MiTCR, with a Q25 quality threshold and the strictest error-elimination algorithm, was used for CDR3 identification, clonotype clustering and error correction. A nonparametric unseen species model with Euler transformation was used to estimate a lower bound on total TCR beta diversity. The raw public reads went through TCRdb reprocessing: fastp at Q25, MiXCR clone calling, in-frame beta chains kept. Identical CDR3 proteins give one entry, which carries the most common genes and DNA. TCRdb, rather than the study authors, made the V and J calls. The sample yields more than 650,000 distinct CDR3 sequences; about 20% were counted once. The ten largest clones take up roughly 22% of the sample.

Trimming leaves V shorter by 2 bases and J shorter by 3 bases, with the junction holding 2 bases beyond the gene matches. Inclusive of the bounding cysteine and phenylalanine, the CDR3 is 14 residues long. Only the CDR3 DNA is retained, 42 bases long and in frame from the first base. Looking up the germline V gene (reference sequence) yields CDR1 MNHNY and CDR2 SVGAGI. The paper's findings and limits, for the study overall: The CMV infection status of donors was not known, potentially confounding age-related changes in expanded clonotypes. Compared with the aged group, the long-lived group had more naive CD4+ T cells, fewer expanded clones and increased TCR diversity, a pattern suggesting age selection. Bulk unsorted PBMC profiling prevented conclusive comparison of naive and antigen-experienced compartments. As age increased, observed TCR beta diversity per million T cells dropped in a roughly linear way, and a significant reduction was already evident by age 40. The percentage of naive T cells measured by flow cytometry correlated strongly with observed TCR beta diversity. Total diversity estimates from one million sequenced T cells were considered lower bounds and underestimates.

The donors were a few dozen Caucasian individuals from Russia, aged roughly 6 to 90 years, who were systemically healthy. About 9.8 milliliters of peripheral blood were drawn from each donor into EDTA-treated Vacutainer tubes. PBMCs were isolated by Ficoll-Paque density-gradient centrifugation, with at least 7 million obtained per sample. Trizol reagent was used to extract total RNA from PBMCs, with at least 6 micrograms per sample. For every donor, an aliquot of PBMCs went through flow cytometry to measure the percentages of naive CD45RAhigh/CD27high T cells. The origin of this receptor is an older man in good health. The sample taken for sequencing was blood. The sequence links TRBV6-6 to TRBJ2-3, and 7 junction bases match TRBD2. In nucleotides, the sequence is TGTGCCAGCAGTTACCGTAGCGGGACAGATACGCAGTATTTT. It specifies CASSYRSGTDTQYF.